The clone carrying this T cell receptor (beta chain) has a count of ten or more. The antigen is unknown. The time point denotes: patch test 2, 6 weeks after DPC sensitization. This sample's treatment: therapeutic diphenylcyclopropenone sensitization with weekly scalp DPC. The authors' total RNA extraction used unfractionated whole blood. CDR1 and CDR2 (germline): LGHNA, YSLEER. The CDR3 length is 18 residues. V was cut by 0 bases and J by 3 bases, with 19 bases left in between. The data stem from a study of human T cells and chemical hapten exposure. Overall study results and limits: TCRs at a frequency above 1 in 1000 stayed unchanged with DPC sensitization.

Using its own MiXCR run on the RACE reads, TCRdb lists one record per CDR3 protein. The sample yields more than 85,000 distinct CDR3 sequences, about a tenth seen once. The rearrangement joins TRBV4-3 to TRBJ2-3; D possibly matches TRBD1 or TRBD2 (5 bases each). The material was whole blood, obtained in connection with sensitization to the hapten diphenylcyclopropenone (DPC). The origin of this receptor is a woman aged 40 to 50 with alopecia areata. Some clones in this sample may be carry-over from other donors' samples. CDR3 sequence: CASSQDGNQGGGTDTQYF. For the CDR3, the DNA is TGCGCCAGCAGCCAAGATGGGAACCAGGGTGGAGGTACAGATACGCAGTATTTT.